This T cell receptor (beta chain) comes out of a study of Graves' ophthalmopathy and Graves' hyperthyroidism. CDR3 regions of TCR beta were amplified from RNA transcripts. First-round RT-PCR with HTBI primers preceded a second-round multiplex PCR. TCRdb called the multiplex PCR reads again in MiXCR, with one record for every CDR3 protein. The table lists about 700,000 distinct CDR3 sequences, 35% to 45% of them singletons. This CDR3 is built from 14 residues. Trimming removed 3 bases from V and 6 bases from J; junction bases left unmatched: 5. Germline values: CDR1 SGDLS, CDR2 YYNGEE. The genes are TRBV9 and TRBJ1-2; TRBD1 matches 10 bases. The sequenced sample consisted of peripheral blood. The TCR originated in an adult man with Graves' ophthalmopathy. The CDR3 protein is CASSAGTGVNGYTF. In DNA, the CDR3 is TGTGCCAGCAGCGCCGGGACAGGGGTGAATGGCTACACCTTC.